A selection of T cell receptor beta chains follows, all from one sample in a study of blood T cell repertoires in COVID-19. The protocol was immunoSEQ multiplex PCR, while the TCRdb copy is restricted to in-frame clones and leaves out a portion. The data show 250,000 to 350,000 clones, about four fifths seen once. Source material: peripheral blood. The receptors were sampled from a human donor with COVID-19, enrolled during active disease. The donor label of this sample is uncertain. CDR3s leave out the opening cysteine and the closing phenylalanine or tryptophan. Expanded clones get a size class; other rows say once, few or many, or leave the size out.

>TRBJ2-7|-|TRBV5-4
ASSTPKAGQGHEQY
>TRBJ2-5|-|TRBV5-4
ASSFPHDGIETQY
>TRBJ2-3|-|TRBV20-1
SASRTRVDADTQY
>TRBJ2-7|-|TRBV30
AWSAETGGYDEQY
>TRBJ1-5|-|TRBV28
ASRYPADNQPQH
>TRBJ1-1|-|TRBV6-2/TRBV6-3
ASSFPGTVNAEAF
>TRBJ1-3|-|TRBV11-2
ASSRTGSSSGNTIY
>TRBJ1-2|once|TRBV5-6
ASSLSPQGASGYT
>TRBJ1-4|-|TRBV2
ASSPWDRELEKLF
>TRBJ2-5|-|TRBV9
ASSPYPLATQY
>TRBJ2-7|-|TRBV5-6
ASSPGRPSRSNEQY
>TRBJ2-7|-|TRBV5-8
ASSLVAVYEQY
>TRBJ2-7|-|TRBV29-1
SGTGGSPDEQY
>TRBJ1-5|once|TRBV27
ASSFGRGPSNQPQH
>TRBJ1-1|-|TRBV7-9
ASSLRLDGTEAF
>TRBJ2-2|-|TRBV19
ASTPGTGGDTGELF
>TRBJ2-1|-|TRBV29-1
SVDEAGYNEQF
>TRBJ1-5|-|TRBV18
ASSPRGGVPQH
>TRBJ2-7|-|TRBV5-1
ASRRGTSSYYEQY
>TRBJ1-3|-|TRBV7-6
ASSLGSAEGATGNTIY
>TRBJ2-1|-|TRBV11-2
ASSPRGTQYNEQF
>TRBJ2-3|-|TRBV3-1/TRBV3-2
ASSHRTPGGTQY
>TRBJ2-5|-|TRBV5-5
ASSLALAQETQY
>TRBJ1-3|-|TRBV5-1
ASSFLGAGNTIY
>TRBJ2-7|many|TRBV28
ASNRLAGDLRSSYEQY
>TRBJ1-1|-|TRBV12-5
ASGLVRQGTRGDTEAF
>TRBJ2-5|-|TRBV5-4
ASSLGLAGEETQY
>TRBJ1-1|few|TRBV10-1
ASSQSVNTEAF
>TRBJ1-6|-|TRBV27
ASSLSSPGNVLSSPLH
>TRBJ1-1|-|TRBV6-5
AIRQGMNTEAF
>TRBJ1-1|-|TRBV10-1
ASSRGLSTEAF
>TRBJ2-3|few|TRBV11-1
ASSFFAGRGTDTQY
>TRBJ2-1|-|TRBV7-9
ASSLGYQQAEREIGEQF